This TCR beta chain was recorded in a study of blood T cell repertoires in COVID-19. Trimming took off 6 bases at V and 6 bases at J, with 11 bases between the two ends. The CDR3 has 12 residues. Per germline, CDR1 MNHEY and CDR2 SVGAGI. Profiling relied on immunoSEQ multiplex PCR, and the TCRdb table lists in-frame clones only, not all of them. The table records about 240,000 clones, about 90% of them present only once. This chain uses TRBV6-5 with TRBJ1-1; D is ambiguous. The specimen sequenced was peripheral blood. This clonotype was sampled from a man aged 55 to 70 who had recovered from COVID-19. CDR3 region: CASRGDKPEAFF. The CDR3 bases are TGTGCCAGCAGGGGAGACAAACCTGAAGCTTTCTTT.